A single sample gave rise to the 6 T cell receptor beta chains below, sequenced in a study of cytomegalovirus exposure and HLA in healthy donors. 13 Jbeta primers and 60 Vbeta primers were used for the PCR. TCRdb keeps only in-frame clones here, not all; method: immunoSEQ multiplex PCR. The top ten clones hold about 0.94% of a sample with roughly 120,000 clones, about four fifths of them seen once. Sequencing was carried out using PBMCs. All receptors come from a human donor in good health.

This chain connects TRBV5-5 to TRBJ1-4, with 8 bases aligning to TRBD1. Germline V gene sequence: CDR1 SGHKS, CDR2 YYEKEE (reference sequence). The ends lost 5 bases at V and 0 bases at J; junction bases unmatched: 3. CDR3 size: 15 residues. CDR3 amino acids: CASRPTGATNEKLFF. The CDR3 DNA reads TGTGCCAGCAGACCGACAGGGGCAACTAATGAAAAACTGTTTTTT.

V and J are TRBV7-3 and TRBJ2-1; 10 bases line up with TRBD1. The V segment lost 1 base and the J segment 2 bases; nucleotides outside the gene matches: 14. Looked up from germline, CDR1 is SGHTA and CDR2 is FQGTGA. This CDR3 is built from 20 residues. CDR3 sequence: CASSLRSGTGVGGAYNEQFF. CDR3 sequence (DNA): TGTGCCAGCAGCTTAAGGTCAGGGACAGGGGTGGGGGGGGCCTACAATGAGCAGTTCTTC.

This clone was counted once. The chain has TRBV5-4 and TRBJ2-6; 9 bases match TRBD1. CDR3 length equals 18 residues. The V gene end was trimmed by 0 bases and the J gene end by 4 bases; junction bases not matched to a gene: 8. CDR1 SGHNT and CDR2 YYREEE come from the germline V gene (reference sequence). For the CDR3, the DNA is TGTGCCAGCAGCTTGGCGGGACAGGGACTATCCGGGGCCAACGTCCTGACTTTC. As protein: CASSLAGQGLSGANVLTF.

This clone was detected only once. The chain links TRBV4-1 to TRBJ1-5; weak D call: TRBD1 (5 bases). V was trimmed by 2 bases and J by 5 bases, leaving 13 bases between them. The CDR3 totals 15 residues. Germline V gene lookup returns CDR1 MGHRA and CDR2 YSYEKL. CDR3 nucleotide sequence: TGCGCCAGCAGCCAATCGCAGGGTACAGATCAGCCCCAGCATTTT. This gives the protein CASSQSQGTDQPQHF.

This rearrangement joins TRBV28 to TRBJ2-7; 8 bases map to TRBD1. CDR1 and CDR2 (germline): MDHEN, SYDVKM. The CDR3 loop spans 16 amino acids. The V and J ends lost 6 bases and 2 bases, in that order; junction bases with no gene match: 12. The CDR3 coding sequence is TGTGCCAGCAGCCCCGACCGGACAGGGCGGCCCTACGAGCAGTACTTC. Its protein product is CASSPDRTGRPYEQYF.

This chain uses TRBV5-1 with TRBJ2-1; D is undetermined. Trimming removed 8 bases from V and 9 bases from J, with 18 bases in between. CDR3 size: 13 residues. Germline V gives CDR1 SGHRS, CDR2 YFSETQ. The CDR3 sequence: CARSPPRTGEQFF. CDR3 DNA: TGCGCCAGGAGTCCCCCCCGAACGGGTGAGCAGTTCTTC. Drawing the rest from reference TRBV5-1 and TRBJ2-1, the complete variable domain is KAGVTQTPRYLIKTRGQQVTLSCSPISGHRSVSWYQQTPGQGLQFLFEYFSETQRNKGNFPGRFSGRQFSNSRSEMNVSTLELGDSALYLCARSPPRTGEQFFGPGTRLTVL.